Shown below are 8 T cell receptor beta chains from a single sample sequenced in a study of a mutant IDH1 vaccine in newly diagnosed glioma. For these receptors, no antigen is known. This table comes from immunoSEQ multiplex PCR, and its TCRdb copy is limited to in-frame clones, with some not included. Of 60,000 or so clones listed, roughly 90% are singletons. Time point defined: week 11, during vaccination. Topical imiquimod was applied with each vaccine dose, which held 300 ug of mutant IDH1 20-mer peptide. Material: PBMCs, obtained from a glioma patient whose treatment included an IDH1 peptide vaccine. Receptors originate from a man between 40 and 49 years old with glioma.

The rearrangement links TRBV19 to TRBJ1-1, with D unresolved. Germline V gene lookup returns CDR1 LNHDA and CDR2 SQIVND (reference sequence). CDR3 length: 14 amino acids. V shed 8 bases and J shed 4 bases, with 17 bases lying between them. DNA of the CDR3: TGTGCCAGTGGGTCGGTTAGGGAGGGCACTGAAGCTTTCTTT. This translates into CASGSVREGTEAFF.

The rearrangement links TRBV6-6 to TRBJ1-3; D unclear. The CDR3 is 11 amino acids. The V end was cut by 8 bases, the J end by 3 bases, with 5 bases between. Germline V gene lookup returns CDR1 MNHNY and CDR2 SVGAGI (reference sequence). Here the CDR3 DNA reads TGTGCCAGCGCGATTGGAAACACCATATATTTT. Protein sequence: CASAIGNTIYF.

The chain has TRBV28 and TRBJ1-6; the D gene is possibly TRBD1 (5 bases). There are 16 residues in the CDR3. Deletions cut 6 bases from V and 0 bases from J, with 12 bases between. Germline V gene sequence: CDR1 MDHEN, CDR2 SYDVKM. CDR3 in DNA: TGTGCCAGCAGCCCGGGGGGAAGCTCCTATAATTCACCCCTCCACTTT. Its translation is CASSPGGSSYNSPLHF.

This sequence joins TRBV19 and TRBJ2-7; D uncertain. Per germline, CDR1 LNHDA and CDR2 SQIVND (reference sequence). Between the trimmed V and J ends, which lost 6 bases and 6 bases, there was a span of 15 bases. The CDR3 contains 13 residues. The DNA of the CDR3 is TGTGCCAGTAGCTTTCAAATCTCTACCGAGCAGTACTTC. This codes for CASSFQISTEQYF.

This clone has a single count. The V call is TRBV7-8, the J call TRBJ2-2; D call uncertain. Germline V gives CDR1 SGHVS, CDR2 FQNEAQ. The CDR3 contains 16 residues. Deletions cut 1 base from V and 4 bases from J, with 13 bases between. The CDR3 DNA reads TGTGCCAGCAGCTTAGGGGGTGGGATTCTCACCGGGGAGCTGTTTTTT. This encodes CASSLGGGILTGELFF.

V is TRBV5-4 and J is TRBJ2-5, with unresolved D. The ends were cut back, 4 bases at V and 2 bases at J, with 15 bases in the middle. Germline values: CDR1 SGHNT, CDR2 YYREEE (reference sequence). The CDR3 sequence is 15 residues long. CDR3 amino acids: CASSLPSVVQETQYF. CDR3 sequence (DNA): TGTGCCAGCAGCCTTCCTTCGGTGGTTCAAGAGACCCAGTACTTC.

This clone has just a few counts. The chain joins TRBV28 to TRBJ1-4; possible D gene TRBD1, 5 bases. The CDR3 contains 16 residues. CDR1 MDHEN and CDR2 SYDVKM come from the germline V gene. The germline V and J ends were trimmed by 6 bases and 3 bases, with 17 bases remaining between them. DNA of the CDR3: TGTGCCAGCAGCGGGACTTTGACGGGGGCTAATGAAAAACTGTTTTTT. Translation gives CASSGTLTGANEKLFF.

The chain couples TRBV19 to TRBJ1-4; D may be TRBD1 (6 bases). CDR1 and CDR2 from the germline V gene are LNHDA and SQIVND (reference sequence). V gave up 6 bases and J gave up 8 bases, with 19 bases separating them. There are 15 residues in the CDR3. In nucleotides, the CDR3 is TGTGCCAGTAGCGGCCGGCGGGGGGCAGGGGAAAAACTGTTTTTT. Protein sequence: CASSGRRGAGEKLFF.